The present T cell receptor beta chain was sequenced within a study of blood T cell repertoires in COVID-19. Germline-derived CDR1 and CDR2 are SGHDT and YYEEEE. The CDR3 is 17 residues long. Trimming removed 2 bases from V and 6 bases from J; junction bases left unmatched: 11. Only in-frame clones appear in the TCRdb table, and some are missing; sequencing was by immunoSEQ multiplex PCR. This sample carries fewer than 80,000 clones, 65% to 75% of them seen once, and the ten largest clones take 28%. This clone turned up a few times. The V gene is TRBV5-6, the J gene TRBJ2-2, with TRBD2 matching over 9 bases. The clonotype originates from a woman aged 80 or over with acute or convalescent COVID-19. Input material: peripheral blood. CDR3 amino acids: CASSFGGRAFDAGELFF. In DNA, the CDR3 is TGTGCCAGCAGCTTTGGCGGGAGGGCCTTTGATGCCGGGGAGCTGTTTTTT. The variable domain in full, with the rest retrieved from reference TRBV5-6 and TRBJ2-2, is DAGVTQSPTHLIKTRGQQVTLRCSPKSGHDTVSWYQQALGQGPQFIFQYYEEEERQRGNFPDRFSGHQFPNYSSELNVNALLLGDSALYLCASSFGGRAFDAGELFFGEGSRLTVL.